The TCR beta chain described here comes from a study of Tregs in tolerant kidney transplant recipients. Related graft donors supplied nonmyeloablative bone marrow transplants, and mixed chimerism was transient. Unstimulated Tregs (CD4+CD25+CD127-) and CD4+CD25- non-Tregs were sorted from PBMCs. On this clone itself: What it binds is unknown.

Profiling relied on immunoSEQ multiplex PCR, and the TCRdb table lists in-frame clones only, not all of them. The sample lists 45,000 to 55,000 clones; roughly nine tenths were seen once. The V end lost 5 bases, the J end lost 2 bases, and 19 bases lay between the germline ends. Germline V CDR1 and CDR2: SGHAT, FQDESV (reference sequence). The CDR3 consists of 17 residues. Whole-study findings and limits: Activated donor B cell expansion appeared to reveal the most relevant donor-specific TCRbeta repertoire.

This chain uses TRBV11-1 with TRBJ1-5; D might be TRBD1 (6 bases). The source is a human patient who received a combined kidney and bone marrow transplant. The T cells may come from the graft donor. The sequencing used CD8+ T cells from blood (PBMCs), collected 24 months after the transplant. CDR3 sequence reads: CASSLFIGDIRNQPQHF. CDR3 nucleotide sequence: TGTGCCAGCAGCCTCTTTATTGGGGACATCCGCAATCAGCCCCAGCATTTT.